These 22 T cell receptor beta chains were all obtained from the same sample, sequenced in a study of T-cell memory formation after mild COVID-19. TCRdb passed the 5' RACE reads through MiXCR, listing each CDR3 protein once. The table records some 300,000 distinct CDR3 sequences, about 20% of them present only once. What was sequenced was PBMCs or a T cell subset sorted from them (not recorded which). These receptor sequences come from a man in his late teens or twenties who had mild COVID-19 (a few samples of this study predate the infection). Cell type and time point are not known.

This chain uses TRBV5-1 with TRBJ2-5; possible D gene TRBD2, 6 bases. V was trimmed by 4 bases and J by 5 bases, leaving 15 bases between them. This CDR3 is 14 amino acids long. Germline V CDR1 and CDR2: SGHRS, YFSETQ. CDR3 sequence reads: CASSIPGRGETQYF. CDR3 bases: TGCGCCAGCAGCATACCGGGACGGGGGGAGACCCAGTACTTC.

In this sample, this clonotype turned up many times. The CDR3 sequence is CASSLVAFGTGELFF. The CDR3 nucleotides are TGTGCCAGCAGCTTAGTCGCTTTTGGCACCGGGGAGCTGTTTTTT. The chain carries TRBV11-2 and TRBJ2-2; D remains unclear. V was cut by 1 base and J by 4 bases, with 10 bases left in between. Germline CDR1 SGHAT, CDR2 FQNNGV. CDR3 length: 15 residues.

This clonotype was seen many times. The chain combines TRBV7-9 with TRBJ2-5, with 10 bases that match TRBD2. Germline V gene data show CDR1 as SEHNR and CDR2 as FQNEAQ (reference sequence). This CDR3 contains 14 residues. Trimming cost V 7 bases and J 1 base; bases outside gene matches: 3. The CDR3 coding sequence is TGTGCCAGCAACCCTAGCGGGGGCCAAGAGACCCAGTACTTC. Translation: CASNPSGGQETQYF.

This chain links TRBV6-2 or TRBV6-3 with TRBJ2-7; 11 bases match TRBD2. The CDR3 extends over 15 amino acids. The germline V gene encodes CDR1 MNHEY and CDR2 SVGEGT. Germline trimming cut 2 bases from V and 3 bases from J; bases unmatched to any gene: 3. The CDR3 bases are TGTGCCAGCAGTTACGAGACTAGCGGGATCTACGAGCAGTACGTC. The encoded protein is CASSYETSGIYEQYV.

This clonotype showed up many times. V usage is TRBV5-6 and J usage is TRBJ2-7; 11 bases align to TRBD1. This CDR3 comprises 14 residues. Trimming removed 4 bases from V and 1 base from J; junction bases left unmatched: 1. CDR1 and CDR2 from the germline V gene are SGHDT and YYEEEE. As DNA, the CDR3 is TGTGCCAGCAGCCGGGACAGGGGGTCCTACGAGCAGTACTTC. Translating gives CASSRDRGSYEQYF.

This clonotype appeared many times. This chain links TRBV7-9 with TRBJ1-1; TRBD1 matches 7 bases. There are 14 residues in the CDR3. The junction had 4 bases not matched to a gene; V was cut back by 5 bases and J by 1 base. Germline V gene lookup returns CDR1 SEHNR and CDR2 FQNEAQ (reference sequence). The CDR3 region has the DNA TGTGCCAGCAGCCCTGGGACAGAGAACACTGAAGCTTTCTTT. Translating it yields CASSPGTENTEAFF.

J is TRBJ2-5 and V is TRBV9; D tentatively reads TRBD1 or TRBD2 (6 bases each). CDR3 size: 13 residues. The V and J ends lost 2 bases and 4 bases respectively, with 9 bases between them. Germline loops: CDR1 SGDLS, CDR2 YYNGEE. The CDR3 here is CASSVGGGETQYF. The CDR3, as DNA: TGTGCCAGCAGCGTGGGGGGCGGAGAGACCCAGTACTTC.

This sequence joins TRBV2 and TRBJ2-7, with a weak D call TRBD2 (5 bases). The CDR3 covers 15 residues. Between the trimmed V and J ends, which lost 1 base and 2 bases, there was a span of 12 bases. CDR1 and CDR2 (germline): SNHLY, FYNNEI. The CDR3 protein is CASSEGRGSTYEQYV. The CDR3, as DNA: TGTGCCAGCAGTGAAGGACGGGGATCGACCTACGAGCAGTACGTC.

The chain is built from TRBV6-4 and TRBJ1-4, with D hard to call. With 2 bases removed from V and 3 bases from J, the gap between germline ends came to 7 bases. Germline V lookup: CDR1 MRHNA, CDR2 SNTAGT. The CDR3 length is 14 residues. CDR3 DNA: TGTGCCAGCAGTGACAGGCGGGCTAATGAAAAACTGTTTTTT. Protein sequence: CASSDRRANEKLFF.

CDR3 nucleotide sequence: TGCAGTGCTAGGCGGCAGAGGGACAGAGGGTGGCTCCAAGAGACCCAGTACTTC. This translates into CSARRQRDRGWLQETQYF. The chain combines TRBV20-1 with TRBJ2-5; 7 bases agree with TRBD1. Germline lookup yields CDR1 DFQATT and CDR2 SNEGSKA (reference sequence). Trimming at V came to 3 bases and at J to 1 base, leaving 17 bases not matched to a gene. This CDR3 region has 18 residues.

This rearrangement joins TRBV6-5 to TRBJ2-7; D uncertain. Germline V gene lookup returns CDR1 MNHEY and CDR2 SVGAGI. This CDR3 is built from 13 residues. Trimming cost V 2 bases and J 3 bases, with 8 bases left between them. The CDR3, as DNA: TGTGCCAGCAGTTACGGCCAGATCTACGAGCAGTACTTC. It yields the protein CASSYGQIYEQYF.

This clonotype showed up many times. The chain couples TRBV6-5 to TRBJ1-6, with D perhaps TRBD1 (6 bases). The CDR3 is made up of 15 amino acids. CDR1 and CDR2 (germline): MNHEY, SVGAGI. V was shortened by 7 bases and J by 7 bases, with 17 bases between the two germline ends. The CDR3 DNA is TGTGCCAGCAACCATCGAGGGGGGAGGAATTCACCCCTCCACTTT. This encodes CASNHRGGRNSPLHF.

This clonotype appeared a few times. The chain links TRBV7-2 to TRBJ1-2, with 7 bases aligning to TRBD1. The CDR3 extends over 17 amino acids. V shed 1 base, J shed 6 bases, and the junction held 14 bases outside the gene matches. CDR1 and CDR2 (germline): SGHTA, FQGNSA. The CDR3 bases are TGTGCCAGCAGCTTAGGGCCGGGCAGGGGGTTAGGAGATGGCTACACCTTC. This gives the protein CASSLGPGRGLGDGYTF.

CDR3 nucleotides: TGTGCCAGCAACCCCTGGGGCCCCTACAATGAGCAGTTCTTC. Its protein is CASNPWGPYNEQFF. The chain uses TRBV6-2 or TRBV6-3 and TRBJ2-1; possibly TRBD1 for D (5 bases). CDR3 length equals 14 residues. The germline CDR1 and CDR2 sequences are MNHEY and SVGEGT. V was pared by 7 bases and J by 2 bases, with 12 bases between.

The chain combines TRBV6-2 or TRBV6-3 with TRBJ2-7; tentatively, D is TRBD1 or TRBD2 (6 bases each). The CDR3 covers 14 residues. The V gene's germline CDR1 is MNHEY and CDR2 SVGEGT. Trimming shortened V by 8 bases and J by 1 base, and 15 bases separated the two germline ends. CDR3 DNA sequence: TGTGCCAGCCAACAGGGTCGGGAGTCCTACGAGCAGTACGTC. Its translation is CASQQGRESYEQYV.

This chain links TRBV4-1 with TRBJ2-3; 10 nucleotides line up with TRBD2. CDR1 MGHRA and CDR2 YSYEKL come from the germline V gene. The CDR3 runs to 16 residues. V shed 4 bases, J shed 6 bases, and the junction held 10 bases outside the gene matches. CDR3 protein: CASSPRGAGGPDTQYF. The CDR3 DNA sequence: TGCGCCAGCAGCCCCAGGGGAGCGGGGGGGCCGGATACGCAGTATTTT.

This clonotype was recorded many times. V usage is TRBV30 and J usage is TRBJ2-3; D may be TRBD2 (5 bases). V was trimmed by 2 bases and J by 3 bases, leaving 9 bases between them. Germline V gives CDR1 GTSNPN, CDR2 SVGIG (reference sequence). The CDR3 has 13 residues. This CDR3 reads CAWSRGMTDTQYF. CDR3 sequence (DNA): TGTGCCTGGAGTCGGGGTATGACAGATACGCAGTATTTT.

The chain employs TRBV4-1 and TRBJ2-3; TRBD2 matches at 9 bases. The CDR3 sequence is 17 residues long. V gave up 0 bases and J gave up 1 base; unmatched junction bases: 5. The germline gives CDR1 MGHRA, CDR2 YSYEKL. CDR3 region: CASSQDRVAGGTDTQYF. CDR3 coding DNA: TGCGCCAGCAGCCAAGATCGGGTAGCGGGGGGCACAGATACGCAGTATTTT.

The V gene is TRBV11-2, the J gene TRBJ1-2, with a tentative D call TRBD1 (5 bases). The germline V and J ends were trimmed by 3 bases and 5 bases, with 10 bases remaining between them. Germline V gene lookup returns CDR1 SGHAT and CDR2 FQNNGV. CDR3 size: 13 residues. CDR3 loop: CASSFQGRYGYTF. The CDR3 DNA reads TGTGCCAGCAGCTTCCAGGGAAGATATGGCTACACCTTC.

This rearrangement joins TRBV7-8 to TRBJ2-7; TRBD2 might be the D (5 bases). V lost 4 bases to trimming and J lost 3 bases, with 10 bases between them. The CDR3 consists of 13 residues. Germline loops: CDR1 SGHVS, CDR2 FQNEAQ. CDR3 loop: CASSSNDYYEQYF. The CDR3 coding sequence is TGTGCCAGCAGCTCAAATGACTACTACGAGCAGTACTTC.

This chain links TRBV12-3 or TRBV12-4 with TRBJ2-2; 10 bases match TRBD2. The CDR3 has 13 residues. This CDR3 is CAIAGGHTGELFF. DNA of the CDR3: TGTGCAATAGCGGGGGGCCACACCGGGGAGCTGTTTTTT.

The chain links TRBV14 to TRBJ2-3; 13 nucleotides match TRBD2. Germline V lookup: CDR1 SGHDN, CDR2 FVKESK. V lost 3 bases to trimming and J lost 11 bases; unmatched junction nucleotides: 8. The CDR3 sequence is 15 residues long. CDR3 nucleotide sequence: TGTGCCAGCAGCCAGGGGACTAGCGGGGCGTTGATGCAGTATTTT. It yields the protein CASSQGTSGALMQYF.